This T cell receptor (beta chain) appears in the sequencing data of a study of T-cell memory formation after mild COVID-19. Study-wide points: Of the contracting clones, CD4+ ones lay mainly in CM and EM, and CD8+ ones in EMRA. Confirmation was lacking for SARS-CoV-2 specificity of second-wave clones that peaked on day 37.

The V gene end was trimmed by 0 bases and the J gene end by 5 bases; junction bases not matched to a gene: 5. The CDR3 has 15 residues. Per germline, CDR1 SGHRS and CDR2 YFSETQ. Note on this clonotype: The antigen remains unidentified.

From 5'RACE with constant-segment primers came TCR alpha and TCR beta cDNA libraries that carried sample barcodes and UMIs. TCRdb re-derived calls from the 5' RACE reads in MiXCR, one entry per CDR3 protein. The sample lists about 110,000 distinct CDR3 sequences; roughly a sixth were seen once. V usage is TRBV5-1 and J usage is TRBJ2-3; 8 positions match TRBD2. Sequencing was done on a sample of PBMCs or a T cell subset sorted from them (not recorded which). The TCR comes from a man between 18 and 29 years old who had mild COVID-19 (a few samples of this study predate the infection). Cell type and time point are not known. This CDR3 is CASSLGLAPGDTQYF. The CDR3 bases are TGCGCCAGCAGCTTGGGACTAGCGCCGGGAGATACGCAGTATTTT.